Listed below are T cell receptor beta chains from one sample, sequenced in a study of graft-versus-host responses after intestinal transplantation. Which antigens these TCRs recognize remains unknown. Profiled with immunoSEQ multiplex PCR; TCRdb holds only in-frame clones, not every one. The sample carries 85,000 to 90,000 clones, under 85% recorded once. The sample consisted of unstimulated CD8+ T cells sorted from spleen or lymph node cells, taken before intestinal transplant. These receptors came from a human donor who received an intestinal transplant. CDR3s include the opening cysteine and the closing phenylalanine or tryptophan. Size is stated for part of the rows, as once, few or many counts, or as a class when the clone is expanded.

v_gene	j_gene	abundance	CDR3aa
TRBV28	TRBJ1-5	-	CASSPGGGGEGNQPQHF
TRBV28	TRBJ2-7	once	CASSLGQGAYEQYF
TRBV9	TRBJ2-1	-	CASSVDSSYNEQFF
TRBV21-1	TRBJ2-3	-	CASSLRGPLINTDTQYF
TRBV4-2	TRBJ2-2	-	CASSQDTHTSANTGELFF
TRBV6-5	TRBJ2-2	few	CASSYAGGPTGELFF
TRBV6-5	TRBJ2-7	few	CASSPWFPSYEQYF
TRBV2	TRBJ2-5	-	CASSEEAAVQETQYF
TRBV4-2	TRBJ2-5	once	CASSQTQGYQETQYF
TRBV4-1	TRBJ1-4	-	CASSQDRGPLNEKLFF
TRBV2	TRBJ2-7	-	CARTATESYEQYF
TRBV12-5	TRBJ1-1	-	CASAPLRDRGIVDTEAFF
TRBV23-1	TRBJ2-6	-	CASSQPTGGDSGANVLTF
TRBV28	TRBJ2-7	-	CASSFSPSGNPYEQYF